Presented here are 7 T cell receptor beta chains from one specimen sequenced in a study of T cells after posttransplantation cyclophosphamide (dated by TCRdb to 2016 to 2017). The library was built by means of the immunoSEQ multiplex PCR assay. TCRdb holds this immuneACCESS table with in-frame rearrangements only. Some clones are missing; in checked studies, unresolved V genes explain under half, and the rest has no known cause. The sample table records 15,000 to 20,000 clones; 80% to 90% of these occur just once. 3.5% to 4% of the sample is taken by the ten largest. The control group consisted of around 10 patients who received myeloablative marrow transplants with methotrexate plus a calcineurin inhibitor and who were sampled 1 year after transplant. Sequenced here: PBMCs, sampled after an allogeneic stem cell transplant with a calcineurin inhibitor and methotrexate. These receptors were collected from a male patient aged 45-60 years who received an allogeneic stem cell transplant from an unrelated donor, was CMV-positive, and had chronic GVHD only. Following transplantation, T cells from the graft donor may be among those present.

This clone has a single count. The chain uses TRBV7-9 and TRBJ2-5; 10 nucleotides agree with TRBD2. CDR3 length equals 16 residues. In germline, CDR1 is SEHNR, CDR2 FQNEAQ (reference sequence). J was trimmed by 0 bases and V by 5 bases; bases with no gene match: 6. The CDR3 DNA sequence: TGTGCCAGCAGCCTGGTAGGACTAGCGGACCAAGAGACCCAGTACTTC. Amino acid sequence: CASSLVGLADQETQYF.

V usage is TRBV28 and J usage is TRBJ2-7, with 7 positions matching TRBD1. Germline V gene data show CDR1 as MDHEN and CDR2 as SYDVKM. V lost 5 bases, J lost 3 bases, and 7 bases stayed unmatched. This CDR3 region has 14 residues. The CDR3 sequence: CASSTRQGNYEQYF. CDR3 coding DNA: TGTGCCAGCAGTACCAGACAGGGAAACTACGAGCAGTACTTC.

CDR3 sequence reads: CASSSRTGEAYGYTF. CDR3 in DNA: TGTGCCAGCAGCTCTCGAACAGGGGAGGCCTATGGCTACACCTTC. The V and J genes are TRBV14 and TRBJ1-2, with 7 bases identical to TRBD1. The J segment lost 4 bases and the V segment lost 5 bases, leaving 10 bases of the junction unmatched. The CDR3 is 15 residues long. CDR1 and CDR2 from the germline V gene are SGHDN and FVKESK.

The chain joins TRBV28 to TRBJ2-5; a weak D match, TRBD2 (6 bases). Germline CDR1 MDHEN, CDR2 SYDVKM. V lost 6 bases, J lost 2 bases, and 13 bases lay in between. This CDR3 spans 14 amino acids. CDR3 sequence (DNA): TGTGCCAGCAGCCCAGGGACTCGGCAAGAGACCCAGTACTTC. This sequence encodes CASSPGTRQETQYF.

The rearrangement links TRBV5-5 to TRBJ2-2, with D maybe TRBD1 (5 bases). V gave up 3 bases and J gave up 8 bases, with 20 bases separating them. CDR1 and CDR2 from the germline V gene are SGHKS and YYEKEE (reference sequence). This CDR3 contains 16 residues. As DNA, the CDR3 is TGTGCCAGCAGCTCTTTCATATACCGACAGTTAGGGGAGCTGTTTTTT. Amino acids: CASSSFIYRQLGELFF.

V gene TRBV19 combines with J gene TRBJ2-7; D possibly corresponds to TRBD1 (5 bases). The germline V gene encodes CDR1 LNHDA and CDR2 SQIVND (reference sequence). The CDR3 has 13 residues. V was clipped by 0 bases and J by 2 bases, with 5 bases between them. In DNA form, the CDR3 reads TGTGCCAGTAGTATAGACAGGGCCTACGAGCAGTACTTC. As protein: CASSIDRAYEQYF.

The rearrangement joins TRBV7-2 to TRBJ2-7; TRBD1 matches at 7 bases. V shed 5 bases and J 4 bases; nucleotides not matched to a gene: 2. The CDR3 is 12 amino acids. From germline, CDR1 is SGHTA and CDR2 FQGNSA. The CDR3 nucleotides are TGTGCCAGCAGCAGACAGGGTTACGAGCAGTACTTC. It translates to CASSRQGYEQYF.